This entry is about one T cell receptor beta chain. What it recognizes is unknown. The record originates from a study of blood T cells in healthy people across ages. Across the study: Template switching captured about one barcoded beta molecule per two T cells. The study, taken as a whole, reports: Among long-lived donors, naive CD4+ cells were more numerous and diversity higher than in aged donors.

A second PCR, run for roughly 7 to 12 cycles, used a sample-barcoded 5' primer plus a J-beta primer mix. Each TCR beta cDNA got a 12-nucleotide random molecular identifier. TCRdb used MiXCR to reprocess the 5' RACE reads, holding one entry per CDR3 protein. The sample includes some 1,500,000 distinct CDR3 sequences, roughly two fifths of them seen just once. V gave up 3 bases and J gave up 4 bases, with 9 bases separating them. This CDR3 spans 13 amino acids. The germline CDR1 and CDR2 sequences are MNHEY and SMNVEV (reference sequence). Sequenced: blood. The source of this sequence is a woman aged 18 to 35 in good health. The chain links TRBV27 to TRBJ1-2; unclear D gene. The CDR3 is CASSLSVTYGYTF. The CDR3, as DNA: TGTGCCAGCAGTTTGTCGGTTACCTATGGCTACACCTTC.